Listed below are T cell receptor beta chains from one sample, sequenced in a study of shared clonotypes between healthy human individuals. Clones were read by immunoSEQ multiplex PCR, and TCRdb kept only the in-frame ones, dropping some. There are roughly 2.1 million clones in the sample; 90% to 95% occur only once, and 1.5% to 2% lies in the top ten. Sequencing was performed on naive CD8+ T cells from PBMCs. These receptors all come from a man aged 18 to 29 in good health. Some clones in this sample may be carry-over from other donors' samples. CDR3s include the opening cysteine and the closing phenylalanine or tryptophan. The D gene is left open where the match is weak. Clone size appears in some rows only: once, few, many, or a class for an expanded clone.

d_call clone_size j_call cdr3_length v_call cdr3_nt cdr3_aa
. . TRBJ2-7 14 TRBV2 TGTGCCAGCAGCCCCACGACAGGATCCTACGAGCAGTACTTC CASSPTTGSYEQYF
. . TRBJ1-4 16 TRBV19 TGTGCCAGTAGTATAGCCCCAGGCGCCCCAAATGAAAAACTGTTTTTT CASSIAPGAPNEKLFF
. . TRBJ1-5 13 TRBV27 TGTGCCAGCAGTCCGTTCAATTTTGGACCCCAGCATTTT CASSPFNFGPQHF
TRBD2 . TRBJ2-4 14 TRBV7-6 TGTGCCAGCAGCTCAGGACTAGGAGTTGACATTCAGTACTTC CASSSGLGVDIQYF
. . TRBJ2-1 13 TRBV7-9 TGTGCCAGCAGCTTAGCATACGGGGGGCAGCAGTTCTTC CASSLAYGGQQFF
. . TRBJ1-5 15 TRBV2 TGTGCCAGCAGTGAATCCCCAAGGAGCAATCAGCCCCAGCATTTT CASSESPRSNQPQHF
TRBD1 . TRBJ2-3 15 TRBV28 TGTGCCAGCAGTTTAAGGACAGGGCCCACAGATACGCAGTATTTT CASSLRTGPTDTQYF
TRBD1 once TRBJ2-5 15 TRBV4-3 TGCGCCAGCAGCCAAGAGGTCAGGGGGCTAGAGACCCAGTACTTC CASSQEVRGLETQYF
. . TRBJ2-7 14 TRBV9 TGTGCCAGCAGCGCAAGGGACATGACCTACGAGCAGTACTTC CASSARDMTYEQYF
TRBD2 . TRBJ2-5 15 TRBV9 TGTGCCAGCAGCCAACTAGCGCGATCAGAAGAGACCCAGTACTTC CASSQLARSEETQYF
TRBD2 . TRBJ2-1 17 TRBV11-2 TGTGCCAGCAGGGAAGGGACTAGCGGGAGGACCCACAATGAGCAGTTCTTC CASREGTSGRTHNEQFF
. . TRBJ2-7 15 TRBV9 TGTGCCAGCAGCGTAGACCCAGGACCCACCTACGAGCAGTACTTC CASSVDPGPTYEQYF
. . TRBJ1-2 14 TRBV9 TGTGCCAGCAGCCCGGCAGGGACTAACTATGGCTACACCTTC CASSPAGTNYGYTF
TRBD1 . TRBJ1-2 14 TRBV7-9 TGTGCCAGCAGCTTAGGTGGACAGGGGTCTGGCTACACCTTC CASSLGGQGSGYTF
. . TRBJ1-1 17 TRBV2 TGTGCCAGCAGTGAAGCGGTGGGAGGCGTCGGGAACACTGAAGCTTTCTTT CASSEAVGGVGNTEAFF
. . TRBJ1-1 13 TRBV2 TGTGCCAGCAGTGAAGGGACAAGTACTGAAGCTTTCTTT CASSEGTSTEAFF
TRBD1 . TRBJ1-5 15 TRBV2 TGTGCCAGCAGTGAAACAGGGGTGCGCAATCAGCCCCAGCATTTT CASSETGVRNQPQHF
. . TRBJ2-2 15 TRBV18 TGTGCCAGCTCACCACAGTCAGCGAACACCGGGGAGCTGTTTTTT CASSPQSANTGELFF
TRBD2 . TRBJ2-7 14 TRBV4-1 TGCGCCAGCAGCCCCGGACTAGCGCCTAACGAGCAGTACTTC CASSPGLAPNEQYF
. . TRBJ2-1 11 TRBV27 TGTGCCAGCAGATTGGGGTGGGAGCAGTTCTTC CASRLGWEQFF
TRBD2 . TRBJ2-3 11 TRBV7-9 TGTGCCAGCAGCTTACGGGAGGCGCAGTATTTT CASSLREAQYF
. . TRBJ1-1 14 TRBV7-6 TGTGCCAGCAGCTTAGGAACAGGGCCCACTGAAGCTTTCTTT CASSLGTGPTEAFF
. once TRBJ1-1 12 TRBV7-9 TGTGCCAGCAGCTTGGGAGCCACTGAAGCTTTCTTT CASSLGATEAFF
. . TRBJ1-1 14 TRBV19 TGTGCCAGTACCCCCCGGGGAGGCGGCACTGAAGCTTTCTTT CASTPRGGGTEAFF
. . TRBJ2-2 13 TRBV7-2 TGTGCCAGCAGCAGCAGGGGTATCGGGGAGCTGTTTTTT CASSSRGIGELFF
TRBD1 . TRBJ2-2 16 TRBV18 TGTGCCAGCTCACCGAATAGAGGACAGGGGACCGGGGAGCTGTTTTTT CASSPNRGQGTGELFF
. once TRBJ1-1 17 TRBV7-9 TGTGCCAGCAGCCCGGGACGGCGGAACCCGCTGAACACTGAAGCTTTCTTT CASSPGRRNPLNTEAFF
TRBD1 . TRBJ1-4 14 TRBV27 TGTGCCAGCAGTCTCGGGACAGTTAATGAAAAACTGTTTTTT CASSLGTVNEKLFF
TRBD1 once TRBJ2-5 16 TRBV15 TGTGCCACCAGCAGCCTCGGACAGGGTAGTTCAGAGACCCAGTACTTC CATSSLGQGSSETQYF
. . TRBJ2-7 15 TRBV9 TGTGCCAGCAGCAAAGGGGCCGCGAGGTCCTACGAGCAGTACTTC CASSKGAARSYEQYF
. . TRBJ2-7 14 TRBV5-1 TGCGCCAGCAGCGCGGGCCTAAGACCCTACGAGCAGTACTTC CASSAGLRPYEQYF
. . TRBJ2-5 14 TRBV9 TGTGCCAGCAGCGTAGTTGGAGGGGACGAGACCCAGTACTTC CASSVVGGDETQYF
. . TRBJ2-1 13 TRBV15 TGTGCCACCAGGAGACTTAGCTACAATGAGCAGTTCTTC CATRRLSYNEQFF
. . TRBJ2-2 16 TRBV29-1 TGCAGCGTTGGCCTGGGAGGATACACGTACACCGGGGAGCTGTTTTTT CSVGLGGYTYTGELFF
. . TRBJ2-1 12 TRBV7-9 TGTGCCAGCAGCTTTGAGTCCACCGAGCAGTTCTTC CASSFESTEQFF
TRBD2 . TRBJ2-3 16 TRBV9 TGTGCCAGCAGCCCAAGGACTAGCCAAAGCACAGATACGCAGTATTTT CASSPRTSQSTDTQYF
. . TRBJ2-4 18 TRBV28 TGTGCCAGCAGCCAATCAGAAGGGGCCAGGGCCTCCAAAAACATTCAGTACTTC CASSQSEGARASKNIQYF
. . TRBJ2-1 15 TRBV28 TGTGCCAGCAGTTATGGTTTCGTCCCCTACAATGAGCAGTTCTTC CASSYGFVPYNEQFF
. . TRBJ2-7 15 TRBV4-1 TGCGCCAGCAGCCAAGATGGGCCGGGGCCCTACGAGCAGTACTTC CASSQDGPGPYEQYF
. . TRBJ1-4 16 TRBV21-1 TGTGCCAGCAGCAAAGACAGCCGTGCAACTAATGAAAAACTGTTTTTT CASSKDSRATNEKLFF
. . TRBJ2-1 13 TRBV9 TGTGCCAGCAGCCCGGCTAAATACAATGAGCAGTTCTTC CASSPAKYNEQFF
. . TRBJ2-2 18 TRBV21-1 TGTGCCAGCAGCAAATACTTCTCTAGCGGTTCGAACACCGGGGAGCTGTTTTTT CASSKYFSSGSNTGELFF
. . TRBJ1-1 15 TRBV12-5 TGTGCTAGTGGTGTGGGGCAGGGCATGAACACTGAAGCTTTCTTT CASGVGQGMNTEAFF
. . TRBJ2-1 14 TRBV4-1 TGCGCCAGCAGCCAGCCCGGTGTGGGCAATGAGCAGTTCTTC CASSQPGVGNEQFF
. once TRBJ2-1 13 TRBV27 TGTGCCAGCAGTTTGCTAGCTGATATGGAGCAGTTCTTC CASSLLADMEQFF
. . TRBJ2-2 12 TRBV19 TGTGCCAGTAGTATACCCCCCGGGGAGCTGTTTTTT CASSIPPGELFF
TRBD2 . TRBJ2-1 18 TRBV10-2 TGCGCCAGCAGTGACCTACAGAGGAGACTAGCGGCCTACAATGAGCAGTTCTTC CASSDLQRRLAAYNEQFF
. . TRBJ1-1 13 TRBV7-9 TGTGCCAGCAGCTTAGTGGGGGGAGCCGAAGCTTTCTTT CASSLVGGAEAFF
. . TRBJ2-5 14 TRBV27 TGTGCCACCGCAAACACAGCGTACCAAGAGACCCAGTACTTC CATANTAYQETQYF
. . TRBJ2-4 15 TRBV11-2 TGTGCCAGCACCTGGCAGGGACCGGGCAAAAACATTCAGTACTTC CASTWQGPGKNIQYF
TRBD2 . TRBJ2-1 15 TRBV27 TGTGCCAGCAGTACCCAGCGGGAACTGTACAATGAGCAGTTCTTC CASSTQRELYNEQFF
. . TRBJ2-6 15 TRBV9 TGTGCCAGCAGCCAACTCAACTCTGGGGCCAACGTCCTGACTTTC CASSQLNSGANVLTF
. . TRBJ2-2 13 TRBV29-1 TGCAGCGTTGTAGCCAGGGAGGCCGGGGAGCTGTTTTTT CSVVAREAGELFF
. once TRBJ2-2 19 TRBV11-2 TGTGCCAGCAGCGGAAACAGGGGGAAGATAGCGGGATTCACCGGGGAGCTGTTTTTT CASSGNRGKIAGFTGELFF
. . TRBJ2-1 14 TRBV7-2 TGTGCCAGCAGCTCTAGCGTTTCCTACAATGAGCAGTTCTTC CASSSSVSYNEQFF
. . TRBJ1-5 13 TRBV19 TGTGCCAGTAGGGATCCCATCGGGGTGGATAAGCATTTT CASRDPIGVDKHF
. . TRBJ2-7 15 TRBV5-6 TGTGCCAGCAGCTTGGGGACAACCAACTCCTACGAGCAGTACTTC CASSLGTTNSYEQYF